This TCR beta chain was profiled in a study of cytomegalovirus exposure and HLA in healthy donors. The PCR used 60 Vbeta and 13 Jbeta primers. In the original workflow: The authors later counted about 80 million unique TCR beta chains, 9 million to 12 million of them shared. This table comes from immunoSEQ multiplex PCR, and its TCRdb copy is limited to in-frame clones, with some not included. That table gives V, J and clone size, and the DNA gave D and trimming. The sample holds roughly 150,000 clones, around 84% seen once. The receptor was derived from a woman aged 18-29 years in good health and CMV-seronegative. The sequenced sample was PBMCs.

CDR3 protein: CASSRGHDDYEQYF. CDR3 nucleotide sequence: TGTGCCAGCAGCAGAGGACATGACGACTACGAGCAGTACTTC. V usage is TRBV5-6 and J usage is TRBJ2-7; D might be TRBD1 (5 bases). CDR3 length: 14 residues. Per the germline V gene, CDR1 is SGHDT and CDR2 is YYEEEE. V was pared by 4 bases and J by 3 bases, with 14 bases between.